Listed below are T cell receptor beta chains from one sample, sequenced in a study of cytomegalovirus exposure and HLA in healthy donors. Measured with immunoSEQ multiplex PCR; TCRdb has only the in-frame clones, and not every one. This sample has about 130,000 clones; just under 80% occur once, and the top ten carry under 5.5%. The sequenced sample consisted of PBMCs. Receptor source: a man aged 25-45 years in good health. Each CDR3 is given with its conserved first and last residue. Each record gives: J gene, V gene, D gene, clone size, CDR3 protein, CDR3 DNA. D genes are given only for firm matches. The size field is filled for only some rows; it gives once, few, many or a size class.

TRBJ2-7 TRBV2 . . CATFAIAEAYEQYF TGTGCCACCTTCGCGATAGCTGAGGCCTACGAGCAGTACTTC
TRBJ2-4 TRBV6-5 TRBD2 . CASSSGLVNSKNIQYF TGTGCCAGCAGTTCGGGACTAGTTAATAGCAAAAACATTCAGTACTTC
TRBJ2-2 TRBV6-1 TRBD2 . CASSDKIGLAYGELFF TGTGCCAGCAGTGACAAGATTGGACTAGCGTACGGGGAGCTGTTTTTT
TRBJ1-2 TRBV6-5 . . CASSYLGERPYGYTF TGTGCCAGCAGTTACTTAGGAGAGCGGCCGTATGGCTACACCTTC
TRBJ2-1 TRBV29-1 . . CSVEERGSNEQFF TGCAGCGTTGAAGAAAGGGGTAGCAATGAGCAGTTCTTC
TRBJ2-1 TRBV19 TRBD2 . CASSMASGQDEQFF TGTGCCAGTAGTATGGCTAGCGGTCAAGATGAGCAGTTCTTC
TRBJ2-3 TRBV7-9 . . CASSSPGEDTQYF TGTGCCAGCAGCTCACCAGGGGAAGATACGCAGTATTTT
TRBJ2-5 TRBV18 . . CASSPSQQETQYF TGTGCCAGCTCCCCCAGTCAGCAAGAGACCCAGTACTTC
TRBJ2-7 TRBV15 . few CATSRGQGGEQYF TGTGCCACCAGCAGAGGCCAGGGCGGCGAGCAGTACTTC
TRBJ1-1 TRBV5-6 . . CASSLTATEAFF TGTGCCAGCAGCCTGACAGCCACTGAAGCTTTCTTT
TRBJ2-7 TRBV27 . . CASSFTGLDEQYF TGTGCCAGCAGTTTCACAGGGTTGGACGAGCAGTACTTC
TRBJ2-7 TRBV6-5 . . CASREGEQYF TGTGCCAGCAGGGAGGGCGAGCAGTACTTC
TRBJ2-7 TRBV19 . once CASSISGLRSYGQYF TGTGCCAGTAGTATATCAGGGCTTCGCTCCTACGGGCAGTACTTC
TRBJ1-4 TRBV7-9 . once CASSQTANEKLFF TGTGCCAGCAGCCAGACAGCAAATGAAAAACTGTTTTTT
TRBJ2-7 TRBV27 . . CASSKGLSGGVEQYF TGTGCCAGCAGTAAGGGGCTGAGTGGAGGGGTCGAGCAGTACTTC
TRBJ2-1 TRBV9 TRBD2 . CASSSRLAGGPRAFYNEQFF TGTGCCAGCAGCTCCAGACTAGCGGGAGGGCCCCGAGCTTTCTACAATGAGCAGTTCTTC
TRBJ1-1 TRBV6-5 . . CASSTTGSKTEAFF TGTGCCAGCAGCACCACAGGGTCGAAGACTGAAGCTTTCTTT
TRBJ2-6 TRBV7-2 . . CASSLPRGANVLTF TGTGCCAGCAGCTTGCCACGGGGGGCCAACGTCCTGACTTTC
TRBJ2-5 TRBV7-9 . . CSSSSGRETQYF TGTTCCAGCAGCTCCGGTAGAGAGACCCAGTACTTC
TRBJ1-1 TRBV10-3 TRBD1 . CAISGGQHMNTEAFF TGTGCCATCAGTGGGGGACAGCATATGAACACTGAAGCTTTCTTT
TRBJ1-2 TRBV2 TRBD1 . CASSEEGAAGGYTF TGTGCCAGCAGTGAAGAGGGGGCTGCGGGTGGCTACACCTTC
TRBJ2-7 TRBV7-2 . . CASSLATSYEQYF TGTGCCAGCAGCTTAGCGACTAGCTACGAGCAGTACTTC
TRBJ1-2 TRBV18 TRBD1 . CASSPLGDRGYGYTF TGTGCCAGCTCACCCCTCGGCGACAGGGGTTATGGCTACACCTTC
TRBJ2-5 TRBV11-3 TRBD2 . CASSLDRGGSQYF TGTGCCAGCAGCTTAGATCGGGGGGGGTCCCAGTACTTC
TRBJ2-7 TRBV29-1 . . CSVEGQSSYEQYF TGCAGCGTTGAAGGACAGAGCTCCTACGAGCAGTACTTC
TRBJ2-6 TRBV28 TRBD1 . CASSSDPWTGTGANVLTF TGTGCCAGCAGTTCGGATCCCTGGACAGGGACTGGGGCCAACGTCCTGACTTTC
TRBJ2-7 TRBV29-1 . . CSVGGPTRVEQYF TGCAGCGTTGGGGGCCCAACCCGGGTCGAGCAGTACTTC
TRBJ1-1 TRBV27 . . CASSLKREPLGTEAFF TGTGCCAGCAGTCTTAAGCGGGAGCCGCTGGGGACTGAAGCTTTCTTT
TRBJ2-1 TRBV5-1 . . CASSLAGIGRNSNEQFF TGCGCCAGCAGCTTGGCCGGGATAGGGCGGAATTCCAATGAGCAGTTCTTC
TRBJ2-7 TRBV2 TRBD2 once CASRPGLAGVGEQYF TGTGCCAGCAGGCCGGGACTAGCGGGAGTAGGCGAGCAGTACTTC
TRBJ2-2 TRBV9 . . CASSGSLVGAAGELFF TGTGCCAGCAGCGGGAGCCTCGTTGGGGCGGCCGGGGAGCTGTTTTTT
TRBJ1-2 TRBV28 TRBD1 . CASSSRQSTGGVNYGYTF TGTGCCAGCAGTTCCCGTCAATCCACAGGGGGTGTGAACTATGGCTACACCTTC
TRBJ2-7 TRBV4-3 . . CASSQEADPYEQYF TGCGCCAGCAGCCAAGAGGCGGATCCCTACGAGCAGTACTTC
TRBJ1-1 TRBV13 TRBD1 . CASSSGQGRTEAFF TGTGCCAGCAGCTCGGGACAGGGCCGAACTGAAGCTTTCTTT
TRBJ1-4 TRBV18 . . CASSLLPRGDEKLFF TGTGCCAGCTCACTCCTACCCAGGGGCGATGAAAAACTGTTTTTT
TRBJ2-1 TRBV5-1 . . CAGSTTAVGQFF TGCGCCGGCAGCACCACAGCGGTAGGGCAGTTCTTC
TRBJ2-7 TRBV9 . few CASSPGSPTGEQYF TGTGCCAGCAGCCCTGGGTCCCCCACGGGAGAGCAGTACTTC
TRBJ2-6 TRBV7-2 TRBD1 . CASSPRGTGSSGANVLTF TGTGCCAGCAGCCCTCGCGGGACAGGTAGCTCTGGGGCCAACGTCCTGACTTTC
TRBJ2-5 TRBV11-2 TRBD2 . CASSLGLAGGTQETQYF TGTGCCAGCAGCTTAGGACTAGCGGGAGGCACCCAAGAGACCCAGTACTTC
TRBJ2-1 TRBV13 TRBD2 . CASSLGSDGPASGRADNEQFF TGTGCCAGCAGCTTAGGCTCGGATGGTCCGGCCAGCGGGAGGGCCGATAATGAGCAGTTCTTC
TRBJ2-1 TRBV15 . . CATSRDSLGAVNEQFF TGTGCCACCAGCAGAGATTCACTAGGAGCGGTCAATGAGCAGTTCTTC
TRBJ2-1 TRBV4-1 TRBD1 . CASSPNRGTYNEQFF TGCGCCAGCAGCCCAAACAGGGGGACCTACAATGAGCAGTTCTTC
TRBJ2-7 TRBV9 TRBD2 . CASSSPSGRGSSYEQYF TGTGCCAGCAGCTCCCCTTCGGGGCGGGGGAGCTCCTACGAGCAGTACTTC
TRBJ1-4 TRBV6-6 . few CASSLSDSDLFF TGTGCCAGCAGTCTCTCGGACAGTGATCTGTTTTTT
TRBJ2-7 TRBV28 . few CASSFGGMGYEQYF TGTGCCAGCAGTTTTGGCGGGATGGGCTACGAGCAGTACTTC
TRBJ2-2 TRBV7-9 . . CSSSLDSGRDGELFF TGTTCCAGCAGCTTAGATTCCGGTCGTGACGGGGAGCTGTTTTTT
TRBJ1-4 TRBV4-1 . . CASSRQTGFNEKLFF TGCGCCAGCAGCCGCCAGACGGGGTTTAATGAAAAACTGTTTTTT
TRBJ2-1 TRBV4-3 TRBD2 . CASSQAPSGRHNEQFF TGCGCCAGCAGCCAAGCGCCTAGCGGGAGGCACAATGAGCAGTTCTTC
TRBJ1-4 TRBV29-1 . . CSGGDNEKLFF TGCAGCGGGGGGGATAATGAAAAACTGTTTTTT
TRBJ2-1 TRBV9 TRBD2 few CASSVEGTSVDEQFF TGTGCCAGCAGCGTCGAAGGGACTAGTGTGGATGAGCAGTTCTTC
TRBJ2-3 TRBV12-5 . . CASGLTEADTQYF TGTGCTAGTGGTTTGACGGAGGCGGATACGCAGTATTTT
TRBJ2-1 TRBV6-5 . . CASSYSMGSEQFF TGTGCCAGCAGTTACTCGATGGGCTCCGAGCAGTTCTTC
TRBJ2-7 TRBV9 TRBD1 few CASSNPGQGTPGKVDEQYF TGTGCCAGCAGCAACCCGGGACAGGGGACCCCCGGTAAGGTGGACGAGCAGTACTTC
TRBJ1-1 TRBV27 TRBD1 . CASRKGASEAFF TGTGCCAGCAGAAAGGGGGCCTCTGAAGCTTTCTTT
TRBJ2-3 TRBV7-2 TRBD1 . CASSASRTGRDTQYF TGTGCCAGCAGTGCCTCGAGGACAGGCAGAGATACGCAGTATTTT